This TCR beta chain emerged from a study of monozygotic twins with inflammatory bowel disease. The CDR3 runs 12 residues. Germline loops: CDR1 MNHEY, CDR2 SVGAGI. Remarks on this clonotype: What it binds is not known.

A template switching step added UMIs, each with a 6-nucleotide sample barcode. TCRdb re-called the 5' RACE reads; one entry per CDR3 protein, DNA not given. This listing includes 300,000 to 400,000 distinct CDR3 sequences. Study observations and caveats: Ultimately, a single strong signal or clonotype associated with IBD was not supported.

This sequence joins TRBV6-5 and TRBJ2-3; TCRdb reports TRBD2, a call that lacks DNA to check it against. Sequenced: blood. This TCR was recovered from a human donor with ulcerative colitis or Crohn's disease, or a healthy co-twin of an affected twin (not recorded which). CDR3 residues: CASMSSGETQYF.